This T cell receptor (beta chain) appears in the sequencing data of a study of T-cell reconstitution after alpha-beta-depleted transplantation in children. Study-level points and caveats: When one year had passed after transplant, most T-cell counts and diversity came from newly produced T cells. After transplant, at about two months, alpha-beta T cells were reportedly derived from several hundred expanded graft clones. Day-60 TCRbeta diversity that was high in some patients was derived from surviving recipient T cells and thymic progenitors.

There are 13 residues in the CDR3. The trim removed 6 bases at V and 3 bases at J, leaving 2 bases unmatched. Regarding this clonotype: Antigen specificity is unknown.

Unique molecular identifiers featured in how the TCRbeta library was prepared. TCRdb fed the PCR reads into MiXCR, producing one record per CDR3 protein. The sample lists around 300,000 distinct CDR3 sequences; around 20% were seen once. This sequence was found in a male patient aged 10 to 17 who had a stem cell transplant for acute lymphoblastic leukemia, so the T cells may come from the graft donor. The chain couples TRBV12-3 or TRBV12-4 to TRBJ2-1; TRBD2 aligns across 7 bases. Sequenced material: PBMCs, mostly from graft donor cells, taken 180 days after TCRalphabeta/CD19-depleted stem cell transplant. This chain's CDR3 is CASRRERYNEQFF. The CDR3 DNA is TGTGCCAGCAGGCGGGAGCGCTACAATGAGCAGTTCTTC.